A single T cell receptor (beta chain) is shown here with its context. Authors' analysis steps: Amplification of reference gene primers provided the estimated nucleated cell counts. The table came from immunoSEQ multiplex PCR; TCRdb's copy has only in-frame clones and leaves some out. V, J and clone size are those of that table, while D and trimming were read from the DNA. The sample includes 250,000 to 350,000 clones, around 86% of them seen just once. The source of the sample is a study of blood T cell repertoires in COVID-19. Study details: Acute-phase and convalescent COVID-19 samples originated in the United States, Italy and Spain. PBMCs, B-cell-depleted T cells, or T cells provided the cDNA or gDNA that made up the material.

The CDR3 length is 15 residues. In germline, CDR1 is MNHNY, CDR2 SVGAGI (reference sequence). V lost 8 bases and J 0 bases, leaving 11 bases between the germline ends. The source is a woman aged 25 to 39 who had recovered from COVID-19. The chain is built from TRBV6-6 and TRBJ1-6; D ambiguous. Sequences were obtained from peripheral blood. DNA of the CDR3: TGTGCCAGCCGTTCTGAGGGCTCCTATAATTCACCCCTCCACTTT. It is translated as CASRSEGSYNSPLHF.